These T cell receptor beta chains were read from a single sample in a study of blood T cell repertoires in COVID-19. The protocol was immunoSEQ multiplex PCR, while the TCRdb copy is restricted to in-frame clones and leaves out a portion. The repertoire holds about 15,000 clones, with approximately 88% as singletons. The sample comprised peripheral blood. The receptors stem from a woman between 65 and 79 years old in a cohort sampled during active or convalescent COVID-19. The conserved cysteine and the conserved F or W are not part of the CDR3 here.

v_gene	j_gene	CDR3aa
TRBV5-1	TRBJ2-3	ASSLAYLAGGPVTDTQY
TRBV30	TRBJ1-6	AWSPLTDNSPLH
TRBV5-6	TRBJ2-7	ASTDSRGRRIPEQY
TRBV7-7	TRBJ1-2	ASTPQGGAQGYT
TRBV7-9	TRBJ1-3	ASSLDRQTPSSGNTIY
TRBV10-2	TRBJ1-2	ASSAPMAVINYGYT
TRBV29-1	TRBJ2-1	SVGSLSGEQF
TRBV7-9	TRBJ2-2	ASSPDSSTGELF
TRBV15	TRBJ2-5	ATSRVAFQETQY
TRBV5-1	TRBJ2-5	ASSIRTGGWETQY
TRBV30	TRBJ1-2	AWSIPRGSGYT
TRBV19	TRBJ1-1	ASSITFVGADTEAF
TRBV21-1	TRBJ1-2	ASSNLYGYT